This TCR beta chain was identified in a study of cytomegalovirus exposure and HLA in healthy donors (dated by TCRdb to 2015 to 2018). Turning to the overall study: According to an earlier analysis of several hundred of the donors, about 190 million T cells yielded roughly 100 million unique TCR beta sequences and about 300 Gb of sequence data. Using immunosequencing, the study profiled T cell repertoires from fewer than 850 subjects and related those repertoires to cytomegalovirus serostatus. In the later analysis, no new phenotypic data were used to find candidate immune exposures; instead, reliance was placed on TCR beta sequences and their occurrence across donors. A separate validation cohort of approximately 130 different subjects was used in addition to the 666-subject first cohort. Among the roughly 400 genotyped donors, around 81% belonged to the genetic ancestry cluster associated with self-reported Caucasian donors. The study aimed to test whether signatures of past pathogen exposure could be identified by cataloging public T cell receptors. Across some 400 genotyped donors of the cohort, an average of about 240,000 unique TCR beta nucleotide sequences per donor were sequenced, and roughly a sixth of those sequences were non-productive. High-throughput TCR immunosequencing, statistical association of individual TCRs with disease status, and machine learning were combined to predict cytomegalovirus infection status. A later analysis re-analyzed previously published TCR beta repertoires from 666 donors and added high-resolution HLA genotyping to study TCR occurrence patterns. Alongside the repertoire data, information on donor age, sex, ethnicity and CMV serostatus was compiled. Class I and class II HLA loci were covered by the typing at four-digit resolution. All discovery cohort repertoires had been generated on a single sequencing platform. Typing coverage differed by locus: A, B, C, DRB1 and DQB1 were typed in about 620-640 donors, DQA1 in roughly 510, DPA1 in 606, and DPB1 in 472. Several DR-DQ haplotypes were handled as single units for association and clustering, since linkage in the cohort was strong. Genome-wide SNP genotypes for about 65% of the 666 donors were used in a later genetic analysis, which treated that subset as a discovery cohort. To decide whether each TCR beta V gene segment behaved as functional or pseudogenic, an earlier analysis of approximately 600 of the donors relied on high-throughput TCR beta sequencing. About 300 gigabases of sequencing data and tens of millions of unique TCR sequences were included in an early release covering 550 to 800 HLA-typed donors.

The cohort was made up of several hundred healthy bone marrow donors. At the time of sampling, every cohort member was nominally healthy, though immune exposures that went unrecorded were likely present. The donor tested CMV seronegative and was one of the 352 seronegative cohort members. A peripheral blood sample was provided by each donor, and peripheral blood mononuclear cells were used for TCR beta sequencing. The Qiagen DNeasy Blood Extraction Kit was used to extract genomic DNA from the blood cell samples. Results the study describes overall, beyond this receptor: In a later analysis, several top co-occurrence clusters were reported to appear linked to parvovirus B19, influenza, CMV and Epstein-Barr virus. It was suggested by the authors that the approach could potentially be generalized to other disease states and immunological phenotypes. The classifier was reported to diagnose cytomegalovirus status with high specificity and sensitivity in both the original and validation cohorts. A total of fewer than 200 TCR beta chains were listed by the study as associated with cytomegalovirus. A further reported finding was that TCR beta sequences accurately predicted the HLA-A and HLA-B alleles for most subjects in the first cohort. Broadly in line with IMGT annotations, most TCR beta V segments showed up in productive rearrangements about 87% or about 30% of the time in an earlier analysis of several hundred of the donors. Most TCR sequences were observed very rarely across donors, whereas some public TCRs were present in many individuals. A group of highly shared sequence variants was considered likely to be a technical artifact of the sequencing pipeline. In a later genetic analysis, fewer N-insertions in productive TCRs were reported among donors in an Asian-associated ancestry cluster than the roughly 640-donor mean. A later analysis associated 16,951 TCR beta sequences with specific HLA alleles at a false discovery rate of 0.05. For the cohort, immune exposure information was limited to CMV serostatus. Linkage disequilibrium might explain the correlated functional status among segregating V segments, but an unknown experimental factor could not be excluded. A later analysis found that TCR association rates varied across HLA loci, with DRB1 alleles showing the most associated TCRs and HLA-C alleles the fewest. Because HLA typing was missing for some donors at each locus, association tests included only the typed subset. The cohort was sequenced for TCR beta chains only, and without alpha or paired-chain data the features that could be detected were limited. The 87-base-pair reads could not distinguish some IMGT-functional V segments, including TRBV6-2 and TRBV6-3, so those segments were excluded. Because counts were too low, about 18 rarely observed V segments, including chromosome 9 orphons, were excluded from the earlier analysis of a few hundred of the donors. Compared with equally common non-associated chains, HLA-associated TCR beta chains in a later analysis were more clonally expanded and had lower generation probabilities. An association between a missense DCLRE1C variant and V-gene and J-gene trimming of TCR beta chains was found in a later genetic analysis and replicated in an independent cohort. When HLA alleles, especially DR and DQ, strongly co-occurred, TCR associations were difficult to assign to individual alleles. Three of the identified cytomegalovirus-associated TCR beta chains were confirmed in vitro to be specific for cytomegalovirus antigens. According to a later analysis, most CMV-associated TCR beta chains appeared to be HLA-restricted, and the HLA associations seemed to be driven largely by CMV exposure. Sequencing depth was assumed to be roughly uniform across donors in the presence/absence analyses, though that assumption may not hold.

Library creation used the immunoSEQ multiplex PCR assay. A mixture of 60 forward primers for TCR Vbeta segments and 13 reverse primers for TCR Jbeta segments was used in the multiplex PCR. The CDR3 region of rearranged TCR beta genes was amplified from genomic DNA by a multiplex PCR assay. The Illumina HiSeq System was used to sequence the amplified TCR beta libraries as 87-base-pair reads. As for how the authors treated the data: In a later analysis, some 80 million unique TCR beta chains were counted across the approximately 670 repertoires, and approximately 11 million of these chains were shared by at least two donors. A nearest-neighbor algorithm error-corrected the raw reads and collapsed the reads into unique sequences, merging closely related sequences to remove PCR and sequencing errors. V, D and J gene segments were assigned by aligning CDR3 sequences to IMGT reference sequences. For a sequence to be retained, a match of at least six nucleotides to both a V gene segment and a J gene segment was required. Rearrangements were classified as productive when the CDR3 lacked stop codons and remained in frame with V and J, and all other rearrangements were classified as non-productive. CDR3 was defined by IMGT convention, running from the second conserved V-encoded cysteine to the conserved J-encoded phenylalanine. In an earlier analysis of 587 of the donors, sequences lacking an unambiguous match to a single V gene segment were excluded. In an earlier analysis of 587 of the donors, a V segment was called functional when productive rearrangements were above 56.7%, and segregating when the standard deviation between donors exceeded 5%. A statistical classification framework was built for diagnosing cytomegalovirus status from the catalog of TCR beta chain sequences. V and J gene assignment, in a later analysis, came from comparing TCR nucleotide sequences with IMGT/GENE-DB human TR gene sequences. In a later analysis, CDR3 sequences and most-parsimonious VDJ recombination scenarios were assigned using the TCRdist pipeline. In a later analysis, each TCR beta chain was defined by its CDR3 amino acid sequence together with its V-gene family, and reads lacking a unique V-gene family were excluded. As a way to deal with suspected cross-contamination and a sequencing artifact, a later analysis dropped 450 to 700 nucleotide sequences that were highly shared and had low generation probability. In a later analysis, a clonal expansion index for each public chain was calculated from normalized within-repertoire ranks of inferred template counts. In a later analysis, generation probabilities were computed with a VDJ recombination model fitted to out-of-frame rearrangements, and the resulting probabilities were checked against IGoR. In a later analysis, hypergeometric tests were used to score TCR-TCR, TCR-HLA and TCR-CMV co-occurrence, with a repertoire-size bias correction applied to TCR pairs. In a later analysis, false discovery rates were estimated by permuting HLA or CMV assignments 20 times. In a later analysis, co-occurring TCRs were grouped using DBSCAN, and TCRdist sequence similarity was added for clustering within HLA-allele-positive subsets. Repertoires with fewer than 30,000 or more than 120,000 public chains, plus five repertoires with anomalous nucleotide sharing, were excluded from co-occurrence clustering. TCRdb retrieved this table from immuneACCESS and kept in-frame rearrangements only. Not all clones are present; in checked studies, unresolved V genes account for under half, and no reason is known for the remainder. V, J and clone size reflect that table, while D and trimming were determined from the DNA. For this sample there are about 140,000 clones; about 66% appear just once. The top ten clonotypes cover around 1.8% of the sample.

V and J are trimmed by 0 bases and 2 bases, and the gene matches miss 2 bases of the junction. The CDR3 holds 15 amino acids from the cysteine to the phenylalanine. CDR3 DNA only is kept here, 45 bases in frame from base 1. CDR1 and CDR2 are drawn from the germline V gene: SGHRS, YFSETQ. Comments on this clone: Which antigen it targets is not known. No quality values exist for individual bases; no much larger clone is one base distant.

This receptor chain uses TRBV5-1 and TRBJ2-5; 9 bases in between match TRBD2. This TCR was sampled from a male donor in good health and CMV-seronegative. Specimen: PBMCs. The DNA is as follows: TGCGCCAGCAGCTTGGTTGCGGGGGGGCAAGAGACCCAGTACTTC. It codes for CASSLVAGGQETQYF.